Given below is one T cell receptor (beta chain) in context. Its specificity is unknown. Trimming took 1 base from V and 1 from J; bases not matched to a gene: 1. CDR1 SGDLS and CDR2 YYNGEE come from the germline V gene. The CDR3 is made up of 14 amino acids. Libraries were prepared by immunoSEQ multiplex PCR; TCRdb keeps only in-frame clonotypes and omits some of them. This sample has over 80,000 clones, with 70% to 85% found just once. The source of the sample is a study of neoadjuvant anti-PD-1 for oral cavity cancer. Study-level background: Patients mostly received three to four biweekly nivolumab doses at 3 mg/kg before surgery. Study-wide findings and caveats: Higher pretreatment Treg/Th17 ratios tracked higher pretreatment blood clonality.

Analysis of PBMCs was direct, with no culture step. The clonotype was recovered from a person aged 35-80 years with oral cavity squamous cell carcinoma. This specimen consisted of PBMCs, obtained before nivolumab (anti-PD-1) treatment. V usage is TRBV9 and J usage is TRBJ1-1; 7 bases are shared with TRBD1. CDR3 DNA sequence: TGTGCCAGCAGCGTACAGGGGGGGAACACTGAAGCTTTCTTT. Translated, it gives CASSVQGGNTEAFF.